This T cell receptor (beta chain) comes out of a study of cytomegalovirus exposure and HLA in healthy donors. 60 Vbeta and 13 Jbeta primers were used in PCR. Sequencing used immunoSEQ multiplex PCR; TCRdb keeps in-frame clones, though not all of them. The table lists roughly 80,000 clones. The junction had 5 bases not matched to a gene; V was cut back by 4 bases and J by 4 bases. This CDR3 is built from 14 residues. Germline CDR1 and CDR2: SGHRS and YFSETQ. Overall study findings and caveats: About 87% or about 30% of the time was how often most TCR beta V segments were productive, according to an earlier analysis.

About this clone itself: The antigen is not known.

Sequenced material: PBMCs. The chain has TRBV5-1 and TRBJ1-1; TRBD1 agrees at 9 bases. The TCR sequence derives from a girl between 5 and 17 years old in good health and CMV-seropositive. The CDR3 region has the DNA TGCGCCAGCAGCAGATCGACAGGGGGCACTGAAGCTTTCTTT. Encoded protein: CASSRSTGGTEAFF. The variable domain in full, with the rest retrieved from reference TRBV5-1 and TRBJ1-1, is KAGVTQTPRYLIKTRGQQVTLSCSPISGHRSVSWYQQTPGQGLQFLFEYFSETQRNKGNFPGRFSGRQFSNSRSEMNVSTLELGDSALYLCASSRSTGGTEAFFGQGTRLTVV.